This entry lists 32 T cell receptor beta chains sequenced from one sample in a study of blood T cell repertoires in COVID-19. The repertoire was sequenced with immunoSEQ multiplex PCR; TCRdb's copy has only in-frame clones and lacks some. The sample contains approximately 440,000 clones, approximately 88% of which appear only once. The sequenced material came from peripheral blood. The receptor source for this set is a woman aged 45-60 years with COVID-19, enrolled during active disease.

The chain uses TRBV5-1 and TRBJ2-1; D is perhaps TRBD2 (6 bases). Germline V gene sequence: CDR1 SGHRS, CDR2 YFSETQ. CDR3 size: 15 residues. Trimming took 0 bases from V and 0 from J, leaving 7 bases between them. The CDR3 here is CASSLGGASYNEQFF. Written as DNA, the CDR3 is TGCGCCAGCAGCTTGGGCGGGGCCTCCTACAATGAGCAGTTCTTC.

The J gene is TRBJ1-2, the V gene TRBV28; D is possibly TRBD1 (5 bases). CDR3 length: 15 amino acids. Looked up from germline, CDR1 is MDHEN and CDR2 is SYDVKM. V gave up 7 bases and J gave up 3 bases, with 18 bases separating them. CDR3 region: CASTKTGGSDYGYTF. The DNA of the CDR3 is TGTGCCAGCACTAAGACGGGGGGTTCAGACTATGGCTACACCTTC.

The genes are TRBV11-2 and TRBJ1-4, with no clear D. The V gene lost 5 bases and the J gene lost 8 bases, with 9 bases spanning the gap. The CDR3 extends over 12 amino acids. From germline, CDR1 is SGHAT and CDR2 FQNNGV. The CDR3 is CASSKGGEKLFF. CDR3 nucleotides: TGTGCCAGCAGCAAGGGAGGGGAAAAACTGTTTTTT. The whole variable domain, filled in from reference TRBV11-2 and TRBJ1-4, reads EAGVAQSPRYKIIEKRQSVAFWCNPISGHATLYWYQQILGQGPKLLIQFQNNGVVDDSQLPKDRFSAERLKGVDSTLKIQPAKLEDSAVYLCASSKGGEKLFFGSGTQLSVL.

This clone was detected only a few times. The J gene is TRBJ1-5, the V gene TRBV15, with 8 bases aligning to TRBD1. CDR1 and CDR2 from the germline V gene are LNHNV and YYDKDF (reference sequence). The CDR3 is 17 amino acids. V dropped 5 bases and J dropped 6; count of bases not matched to a gene: 15. This CDR3 is CATSGKQGQETCQPQHF. As DNA, the CDR3 is TGTGCCACCAGCGGAAAACAGGGACAGGAGACATGTCAGCCCCAGCATTTT.

V is TRBV7-2 and J is TRBJ1-1, with 7 nucleotides matching TRBD1. There are 14 residues in the CDR3. The J segment lost 5 bases and the V segment lost 5 bases, leaving 8 bases of the junction unmatched. Germline values: CDR1 SGHTA, CDR2 FQGNSA. CDR3 in DNA: TGTGCCAGCAGCACCCGGACAGGTCGGACTGAAGCTTTCTTT. Its translation is CASSTRTGRTEAFF.

The gene calls are TRBV18 and TRBJ1-1; TRBD1 matches 9 bases. The J segment lost 0 bases and the V segment lost 6 bases, leaving 5 bases of the junction unmatched. CDR1 and CDR2 from the germline V gene are KGHSH and LQKENI. The length of the CDR3 is 15 residues. This CDR3 is CASSLGTGMNTEAFF. The CDR3 DNA is TGTGCCAGCTCCCTCGGGACAGGGATGAACACTGAAGCTTTCTTT.

V gene TRBV5-1 combines with J gene TRBJ1-1; no clear D gene. CDR1 and CDR2 (germline): SGHRS, YFSETQ. Trimming took off 4 bases at V and 0 bases at J, with 7 bases between the two ends. This CDR3 has 13 residues. CDR3 sequence reads: CASSAGMNTEAFF. The DNA for the CDR3 is TGCGCCAGCAGCGCGGGGATGAACACTGAAGCTTTCTTT.

CDR3: CASSASYNYGYTF. DNA of the CDR3: TGTGCCAGCAGCGCCTCGTATAACTATGGCTACACCTTC. The chain employs TRBV9 and TRBJ1-2; D unresolved. V lost 3 bases and J lost 1, with 7 bases in between. This CDR3 contains 13 residues. The germline CDR1 and CDR2 sequences are SGDLS and YYNGEE.

The chain carries TRBV14 and TRBJ2-7; TRBD1 agrees at 10 bases. Germline loops: CDR1 SGHDN, CDR2 FVKESK. The CDR3 is 15 amino acids. The trim removed 5 bases at V and 5 bases at J, leaving 9 bases unmatched. The CDR3 DNA follows: TGTGCCAGCAGCGACTCCGGGACAGGGGAGAACGAGCAGTACTTC. It codes for CASSDSGTGENEQYF.

The genes are TRBV6-5 and TRBJ1-5; possibly TRBD1 for D (6 bases). Germline V gives CDR1 MNHEY, CDR2 SVGAGI. This CDR3 contains 13 residues. V shed 5 bases and J shed 4 bases, with 9 bases lying between them. CDR3 nucleotides: TGTGCCAGCAGTCGGACAGATAATCAGCCCCAGCATTTT. This encodes CASSRTDNQPQHF.

The J gene is TRBJ2-1, the V gene TRBV2; 11 bases are shared with TRBD1. CDR1 is SNHLY and CDR2 is FYNNEI in the germline V gene. There are 13 residues in the CDR3. Losses at the gene ends were 11 bases for V and 4 bases for J; bases not matched to a gene: 4. The CDR3 DNA reads as TGTGCCTCCGGGACAGGGGGATACAATGAGCAGTTCTTC. Its protein product is CASGTGGYNEQFF.

V is TRBV10-1 and J is TRBJ1-1; D is undetermined. V lost 3 bases and J lost 5, with 16 bases in between. This CDR3 is 15 amino acids long. In germline, CDR1 is WNHNN, CDR2 SYGVQD (reference sequence). The CDR3 nucleotides read TGCGCCAGCAGTGAACGGGGTTCCGGGAGTACTGAAGCTTTCTTT. Translating it yields CASSERGSGSTEAFF.

J is TRBJ1-4 and V is TRBV13, with TRBD1 matching over 10 bases. Looked up from germline, CDR1 is PRHDT and CDR2 is FYEKMQ (reference sequence). The CDR3 spans 14 residues. V lost 7 bases to trimming and J lost 6 bases; unmatched junction nucleotides: 5. The CDR3 DNA is TGTGCCAGCACCTCCGGGACAGGGGATGAAAAACTGTTTTTT. Protein sequence: CASTSGTGDEKLFF.

J is TRBJ1-1 and V is TRBV18, with D unresolved. The CDR3 is 14 amino acids. V shed 3 bases and J shed 5 bases, with 13 bases lying between them. The germline gives CDR1 KGHSH, CDR2 LQKENI. CDR3 nucleotides: TGTGCCAGCTCACCGGGGTGGGAGTTGACTGAAGCTTTCTTT. This sequence encodes CASSPGWELTEAFF.

This sequence joins TRBV30 and TRBJ2-7; D is perhaps TRBD2 (6 bases). CDR3 length: 14 residues. CDR1 is GTSNPN and CDR2 is SVGIG in the germline V gene (reference sequence). Deletions cut 0 bases from V and 0 bases from J, with 9 bases between. The CDR3 sequence: CAWSVGGLSYEQYF. CDR3 sequence (DNA): TGTGCCTGGAGTGTTGGGGGACTCTCCTACGAGCAGTACTTC.

This sequence joins TRBV6-6 and TRBJ1-2; D is perhaps TRBD1 (6 bases). The CDR3 consists of 15 residues. V was clipped by 4 bases and J by 1 base, with 13 bases between them. CDR1 is MNHNY and CDR2 is SVGAGI in the germline V gene (reference sequence). CDR3 coding DNA: TGTGCCAGCAGTTTGGCAGGGGCACTTAACTATGGCTACACCTTC. It yields the protein CASSLAGALNYGYTF.

This clone was detected once. The chain links TRBV28 to TRBJ1-1; TRBD1 might be the D (6 bases). Germline loops: CDR1 MDHEN, CDR2 SYDVKM. V lost 5 bases and J 1 base, leaving 11 bases between the germline ends. There are 14 residues in the CDR3. The CDR3 spells CASSKGGANTEAFF. CDR3 coding DNA: TGTGCCAGCAGTAAGGGGGGGGCGAACACTGAAGCTTTCTTT.

CDR3 coding DNA: TGTGCCAGTCGAGGTTTCACCGGGGAGCTGTTTTTT. It codes for CASRGFTGELFF. J is TRBJ2-2 and V is TRBV6-5; unclear D gene. Trimming took off 9 bases at V and 4 bases at J, with 9 bases between the two ends. The germline gives CDR1 MNHEY, CDR2 SVGAGI. The CDR3 contains 12 residues.

The chain joins TRBV3-1 (or the pseudogene TRBV3-2) to TRBJ2-3; D is possibly TRBD2 (6 bases). V lost 1 base and J lost 7, with 9 bases in between. CDR1 and CDR2 from the germline V gene are LGHDT and YNNKEL (reference sequence). The CDR3 is 13 residues long. Here the CDR3 DNA reads TGTGCCAGCAGCCAAGGGGGGGTTTATACGCAGTATTTT. As protein: CASSQGGVYTQYF.

This clone was counted between two and nine times. This CDR3 reads CATSRTSGGSTQYF. CDR3 DNA sequence: TGTGCCACCAGCCGGACTAGCGGGGGGTCCACGCAGTATTTT. The chain uses TRBV24-1 and TRBJ2-3; 14 bases are a match to TRBD2. Germline values: CDR1 KGHDR, CDR2 SFDVKD. J was trimmed by 9 bases and V by 7 bases; bases with no gene match: 5. CDR3 length equals 14 residues.

The chain recombines TRBV6-1 with TRBJ1-1; TRBD1 aligns across 9 bases. Germline trimming cut 1 base from V and 4 bases from J; bases unmatched to any gene: 10. The CDR3 is 17 residues long. Germline-derived CDR1 and CDR2 are MNHNS and SASEGT. The CDR3 here is CASSEGRQGEIGTEAFF. CDR3 nucleotide sequence: TGTGCCAGCAGTGAAGGGAGACAGGGGGAAATAGGCACTGAAGCTTTCTTT.

The chain is built from TRBV18 and TRBJ1-5; D is undetermined. Germline V gene sequence: CDR1 KGHSH, CDR2 LQKENI. The CDR3 is 17 amino acids. Trimming took 3 bases from V and 2 from J, leaving 17 bases between them. The CDR3 reads CASSPSLPGAGNQPQHF. In DNA form, the CDR3 reads TGTGCCAGCTCACCGTCGCTTCCGGGAGCGGGCAATCAGCCCCAGCATTTT.

This chain connects TRBV2 to TRBJ2-7, with D perhaps TRBD1 (7 bases). From germline, CDR1 is SNHLY and CDR2 FYNNEI. V was shortened by 6 bases and J by 4 bases, with 13 bases between the two germline ends. The CDR3 contains 13 residues. The CDR3 coding sequence is TGTGCCAGCAGAGAGCCAGGGGGGTACGAGCAGTACTTC. Protein product: CASREPGGYEQYF. The complete variable domain, with remaining parts taken from reference TRBV2 and TRBJ2-7, reads EPEVTQTPSHQVTQMGQEVILRCVPISNHLYFYWYRQILGQKVEFLVSFYNNEISEKSEIFDDQFSVERPDGSNFTLKIRSTKLEDSAMYFCASREPGGYEQYFGPGTRLTVT.

DNA for the CDR3: TGCGCCAGCAGTGACCGGAGGGTAGCTTACGGTGAAGCTTTCTTT. As protein: CASSDRRVAYGEAFF. This chain links TRBV10-1 with TRBJ1-1; D is uncertain. The CDR3 has 15 amino acids. The V end lost 3 bases, the J end lost 7 bases, and 18 bases lay between the germline ends. CDR1 and CDR2 (germline): WNHNN, SYGVQD (reference sequence).

V usage is TRBV3-1 (or the pseudogene TRBV3-2) and J usage is TRBJ1-4; no firm D call. V lost 0 bases to trimming and J lost 11 bases, with 19 bases between them. Germline V gene data show CDR1 as LGHDT and CDR2 as YNNKEL (reference sequence). The CDR3 consists of 16 residues. The DNA of the CDR3 is TGTGCCAGCAGCCAAGAAACCGGGCAGTCAACGGGGAAACTGTTTTTT. Amino acid sequence: CASSQETGQSTGKLFF.

This chain connects TRBV6-5 to TRBJ1-2; 7 bases line up with TRBD1. The CDR3 loop spans 16 amino acids. Germline assignment: CDR1 MNHEY and CDR2 SVGAGI. The V segment lost 4 bases and the J segment 8 bases; nucleotides outside the gene matches: 16. CDR3 in DNA: TGTGCCAGCAGTTCCTTCCCCCCGGACAGGATGGGGGGCTACACCTTC. Its protein is CASSSFPPDRMGGYTF.

The genes are TRBV28 and TRBJ2-3; possible D gene TRBD1, 5 bases. CDR3 length: 12 residues. The V end was cut by 5 bases, the J end by 6 bases, with 9 bases between. Per the germline V gene, CDR1 is MDHEN and CDR2 is SYDVKM. In DNA, the CDR3 is TGTGCCAGCAGTAGGGGAAGTGATACGCAGTATTTT. It translates to CASSRGSDTQYF.

The rearrangement uses TRBV18 and TRBJ1-1; possibly TRBD1 for D (5 bases). This CDR3 comprises 15 residues. Germline V gene data show CDR1 as KGHSH and CDR2 as LQKENI. Trimming shortened V by 3 bases and J by 5 bases, and 16 bases separated the two germline ends. CDR3 residues: CASSPREDWGTEAFF. The CDR3 DNA follows: TGTGCCAGCTCACCCAGGGAAGATTGGGGAACTGAAGCTTTCTTT.

This clone was seen only a few times. V and J are TRBV18 and TRBJ1-2; D gene uncertain. The CDR3 spans 14 residues. Germline V gene sequence: CDR1 KGHSH, CDR2 LQKENI. With 3 bases removed from V and 0 bases from J, the gap between germline ends came to 8 bases. The DNA for the CDR3 is TGTGCCAGCTCACCCACAACATCTAACTATGGCTACACCTTC. It codes for CASSPTTSNYGYTF.

CDR3 residues: CASSLTRETQYF. DNA of the CDR3: TGTGCCAGCAGCTTAACCCGGGAGACCCAGTACTTC. This rearrangement joins TRBV7-6 to TRBJ2-5, with D hard to call. The CDR3 runs 12 residues. CDR1 is SGHVS, CDR2 FNYEAQ, per germline. Deletions cut 2 bases from V and 5 bases from J, with 6 bases between.

The chain combines TRBV7-2 with TRBJ1-1; unclear D gene. Trimming stripped 2 bases from V and 3 bases from J, with 10 bases between. The CDR3 is made up of 14 amino acids. Germline V CDR1 and CDR2: SGHTA, FQGNSA. CDR3 nucleotides: TGTGCCAGCAGCTTATTTCGAGAGGACACTGAAGCTTTCTTT. Its translation: CASSLFREDTEAFF.

The chain joins TRBV28 to TRBJ1-4; no clear D gene. Trimming shortened V by 6 bases and J by 1 base, and 12 bases separated the two germline ends. Germline values: CDR1 MDHEN, CDR2 SYDVKM. This CDR3 is 15 amino acids long. This CDR3 is CASSPLDGTNEKLFF. CDR3 in DNA: TGTGCCAGCAGCCCCCTAGACGGAACTAATGAAAAACTGTTTTTT. The full variable domain, rest sourced from reference TRBV28 and TRBJ1-4, is DVKVTQSSRYLVKRTGEKVFLECVQDMDHENMFWYRQDPGLGLRLIYFSYDVKMKEKGDIPEGYSVSREKKERFSLILESASTNQTSMYLCASSPLDGTNEKLFFGSGTQLSVL.